This entry features one T cell receptor (beta chain) sequence. The antigen is not known. Sequenced by immunoSEQ multiplex PCR; TCRdb stores in-frame clones only, minus some. The repertoire holds around 30,000 clones, with roughly 63% as singletons. The record originates from a study of vaccination effects on CD4 cells after COVID-19. Ahead of sequencing, the ViraFEST assay grew antigen-specific CD4+ T cells using viral peptide pools. Following 10 days of culture, CD4+ T cells were isolated. They grew under 2.5 million PBMC in each well, adding approximately 10 IU/ml IL-2 and around 10 ug/ml peptides. Overall study findings and caveats: Marked clonal contraction of both clone types appeared late after vaccination.

This TCR was recovered from a human donor who received a COVID-19 vaccine. The specimen comprised CD4+ T cells from PBMCs cultured with HCoV-229E spike peptides, sampled before COVID-19 vaccination.

CDR3 protein: CATSTDRVISPLHF. For the CDR3, the DNA is TGTGCCACCAGTACGGACAGGGTTATTTCACCCCTCCACTTT. This chain links TRBV15 with TRBJ1-6; TRBD1 matches 8 bases. This CDR3 is 14 amino acids long. Germline CDR1 LNHNV, CDR2 YYDKDF (reference sequence). V lost 6 bases, J lost 9 bases, and 7 bases stayed unmatched.